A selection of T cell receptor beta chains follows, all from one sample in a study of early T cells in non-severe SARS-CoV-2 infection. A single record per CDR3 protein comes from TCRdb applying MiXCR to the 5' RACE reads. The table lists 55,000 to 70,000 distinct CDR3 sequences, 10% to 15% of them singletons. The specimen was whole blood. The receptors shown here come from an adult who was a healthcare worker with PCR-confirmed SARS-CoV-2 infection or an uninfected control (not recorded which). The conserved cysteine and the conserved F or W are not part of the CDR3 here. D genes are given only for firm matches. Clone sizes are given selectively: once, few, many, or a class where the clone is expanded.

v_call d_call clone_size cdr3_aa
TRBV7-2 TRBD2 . ASSPPGLMF
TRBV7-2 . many ASSSNSGSQETQY
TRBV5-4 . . ASSLGKGEQY
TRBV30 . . AWSPDPGQPQH
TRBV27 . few ASKAREPNTEAF
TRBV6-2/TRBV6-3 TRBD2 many ASSYTSGYEQY
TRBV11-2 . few ASSFRVLPGNEQF
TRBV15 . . ATSRRTNTEAF
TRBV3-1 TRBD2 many ASSLSGGVYNEQF
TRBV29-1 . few SVGTTALTGANVLT
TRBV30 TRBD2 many AWSVLAGQF
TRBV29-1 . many SVRVGNEQF
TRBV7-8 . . ASSDSTYEQY
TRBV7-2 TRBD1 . ASSADRASYNEQF
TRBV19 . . ASSRLRNQPQH
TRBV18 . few ASSPGLDEQF
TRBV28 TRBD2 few ASSRTEETGLAGGGPYNEQF
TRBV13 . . ASSFGADNEKLF
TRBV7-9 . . ASSPAPYGYT
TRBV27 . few ASSLADYEQY
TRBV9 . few ASSVGGSSYEQY
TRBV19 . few ASSILLPTGRYGYT
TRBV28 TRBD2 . ASSSPGTSLTNEQF
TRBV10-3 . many AIRNDGYEQY
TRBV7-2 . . ASSLSVGNEQY
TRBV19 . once ASSVQGGGELF
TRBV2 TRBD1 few ASRETGTYEQY
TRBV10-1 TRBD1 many ASSGGATNEKLF
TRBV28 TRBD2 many ASRTIRASGVTGELF
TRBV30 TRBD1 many AWIPPAGTGSYEQY
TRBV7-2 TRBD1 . ASSYRQGRQPQH
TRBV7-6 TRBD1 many ASQFGTGDNEQF
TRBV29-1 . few SVDGGTDTQY
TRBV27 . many ASSTAPRNTQY
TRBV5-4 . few ASSRDGLYEQY
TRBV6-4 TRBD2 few ASSPNGGSAGELF
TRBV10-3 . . AISSGREETQY